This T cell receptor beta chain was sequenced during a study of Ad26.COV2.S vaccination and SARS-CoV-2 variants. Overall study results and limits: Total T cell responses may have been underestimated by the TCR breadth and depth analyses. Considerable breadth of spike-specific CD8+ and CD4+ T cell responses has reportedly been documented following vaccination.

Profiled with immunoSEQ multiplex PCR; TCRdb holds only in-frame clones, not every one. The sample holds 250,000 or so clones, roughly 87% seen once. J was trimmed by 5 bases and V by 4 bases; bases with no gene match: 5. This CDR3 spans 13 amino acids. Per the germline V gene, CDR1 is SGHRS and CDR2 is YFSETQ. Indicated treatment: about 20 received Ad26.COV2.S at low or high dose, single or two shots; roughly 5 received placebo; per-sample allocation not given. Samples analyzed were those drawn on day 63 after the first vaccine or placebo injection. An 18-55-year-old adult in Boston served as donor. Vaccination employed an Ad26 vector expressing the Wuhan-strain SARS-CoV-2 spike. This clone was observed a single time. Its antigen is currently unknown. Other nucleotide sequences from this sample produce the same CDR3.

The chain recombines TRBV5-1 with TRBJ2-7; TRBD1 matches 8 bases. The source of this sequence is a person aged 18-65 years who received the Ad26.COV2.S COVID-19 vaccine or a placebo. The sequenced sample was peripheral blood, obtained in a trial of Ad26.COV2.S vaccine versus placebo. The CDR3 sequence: CASSRDRGHEQYF. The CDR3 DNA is TGCGCCAGCAGCCGCGACAGGGGCCACGAGCAGTACTTC. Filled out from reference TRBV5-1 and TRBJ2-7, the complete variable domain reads KAGVTQTPRYLIKTRGQQVTLSCSPISGHRSVSWYQQTPGQGLQFLFEYFSETQRNKGNFPGRFSGRQFSNSRSEMNVSTLELGDSALYLCASSRDRGHEQYFGPGTRLTVT.